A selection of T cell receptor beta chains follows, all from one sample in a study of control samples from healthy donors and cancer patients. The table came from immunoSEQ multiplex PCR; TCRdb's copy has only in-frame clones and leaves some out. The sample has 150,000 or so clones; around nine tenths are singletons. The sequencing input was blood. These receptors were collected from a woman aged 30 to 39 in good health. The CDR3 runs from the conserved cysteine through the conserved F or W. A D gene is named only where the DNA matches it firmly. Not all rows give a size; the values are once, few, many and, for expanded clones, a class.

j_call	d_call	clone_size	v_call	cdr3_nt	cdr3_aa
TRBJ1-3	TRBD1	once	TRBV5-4	TGTGCCAGCAGCGGCGGGACAGGGGTCGGAAACACCATATATTTT	CASSGGTGVGNTIYF
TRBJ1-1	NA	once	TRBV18	TGTGCCAGCTCTCGGGGGGATAACACTGAAGCTTTCTTT	CASSRGDNTEAFF
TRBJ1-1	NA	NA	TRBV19	TGTGCCAGTAGTGCGGCCAGGGTCGCCACTGAAGCTTTCTTT	CASSAARVATEAFF
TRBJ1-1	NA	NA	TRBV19	TGTGCCAGTAGTACCAGGGGAGCGAACACTGAAGCTTTCTTT	CASSTRGANTEAFF
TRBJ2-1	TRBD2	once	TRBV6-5	TGTGCCAGCAGTTACTCGACGGGACTAGACCACAATGAGCAGTTCTTC	CASSYSTGLDHNEQFF
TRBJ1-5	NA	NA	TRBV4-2	TGTGCCAGCAGCCAAGAACTGGCTCGGTCGCTTAATCAGCCCCAGCATTTT	CASSQELARSLNQPQHF
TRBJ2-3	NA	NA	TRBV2	TGTGCCAGCAGTGTCGGGCAGGGCCTTGTTACAGATACGCAGTATTTT	CASSVGQGLVTDTQYF
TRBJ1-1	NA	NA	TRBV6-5	TGTGCCAGCCGGGGGGTTATGGGCACTGAAGCTTTCTTT	CASRGVMGTEAFF
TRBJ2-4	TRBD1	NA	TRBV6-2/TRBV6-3	TGTGCCAGCAGTTACCAGGGGGTGGAAAACATTCAGTACTTC	CASSYQGVENIQYF
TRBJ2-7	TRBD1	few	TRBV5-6	TGTGCCAGCAGCCTGGATACGACAGGGACCTACGAGCAGTACTTC	CASSLDTTGTYEQYF
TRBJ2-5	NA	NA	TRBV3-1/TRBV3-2	TGTGCCAGCAGCCAAGTTCGGGCAGAAGAGACCCAGTACTTC	CASSQVRAEETQYF
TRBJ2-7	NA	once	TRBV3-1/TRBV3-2	TGTGCCAGCAGCCAATTTGGCAGGGCCGCCTACGAGCAGTACTTC	CASSQFGRAAYEQYF
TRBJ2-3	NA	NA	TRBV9	TGTGCCAGCAGCGTACAGGTGTCAGATACGCAGTATTTT	CASSVQVSDTQYF
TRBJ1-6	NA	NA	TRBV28	TGTGCCAGCAGAGTACGTTTTAATTCACCCCTCCACTTT	CASRVRFNSPLHF
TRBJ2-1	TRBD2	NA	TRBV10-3	TGTGCCGCCTGGCGGGGGGGGGCCTCAGATGAGCAGTTCTTC	CAAWRGGASDEQFF
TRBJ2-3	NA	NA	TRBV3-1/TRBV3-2	TGTGCCAGCAGCCAAGTTCTCGATACGCAGTATTTT	CASSQVLDTQYF
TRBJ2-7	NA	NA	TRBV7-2	TGTGCCAGCAGCCGCAGGGGATCCTACGAGCAGTACTTC	CASSRRGSYEQYF
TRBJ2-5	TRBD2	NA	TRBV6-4	TGTGCCAGCAGTCCACATAGCGGGGGGCTTCAAGAGACCCAGTACTTC	CASSPHSGGLQETQYF
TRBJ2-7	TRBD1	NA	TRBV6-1	TGTGCCAGCAGTGAAGGGACAGGGGACTACGAGCAGTACTTC	CASSEGTGDYEQYF
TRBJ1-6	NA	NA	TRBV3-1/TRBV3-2	TGTGCCAGCAGCCAAATGGTCGGGATGGGTTCACCCCTCCACTTT	CASSQMVGMGSPLHF
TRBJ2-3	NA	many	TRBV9	TGTGCCAGCAGCGTAACCCTGAACCCAAGCACAGATACGCAGTATTTT	CASSVTLNPSTDTQYF
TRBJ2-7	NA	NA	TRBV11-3	TGTGCCAGCAGCTTAAATCCGGGACCAGCCTACGAGCAGTACTTC	CASSLNPGPAYEQYF